This T cell receptor (beta chain) was sequenced during a study of identical twins. Findings and caveats of the study: Among beta out-of-frame sequences, excess sharing between twins appeared weaker.

This clonotype was picked up many times. Antigen unknown. In TCRdb, the 5' RACE reads were re-called with MiXCR into one record per CDR3 protein. The sample holds around 220,000 distinct CDR3 sequences, approximately 10% seen once. The V segment lost 2 bases and the J segment 5 bases; nucleotides outside the gene matches: 3. The CDR3 is 13 residues long. CDR1 SGDLS and CDR2 YYNGEE come from the germline V gene. The receptor comes from a man aged 45-60 years in good health. Sequencing used memory T cells sorted from blood. The chain links TRBV9 to TRBJ2-5; 7 bases are a match to TRBD2. CDR3: CASSVGGAETQYF. The CDR3 nucleotides are TGTGCCAGCAGCGTGGGAGGGGCGGAGACCCAGTACTTC.